The 25 T cell receptor beta chains given below trace back to one sample, sequenced in a study of regulatory and conventional T cells in RAG deficiency. Sequenced by immunoSEQ multiplex PCR; TCRdb stores in-frame clones only, minus some. The sample yields about 46,000 clones, approximately 90% seen once. Genomic DNA came from blood conventional CD4+ T cells gated CD25-low CD127-high. A further study also used this sample, focusing on regulatory T cells. This second study says: The primer mix had 52 TRBV and 13 TRBJ primers.

Input material: CD4+ effector T cells sorted from blood. These receptors were taken from a human donor in good health.

This chain connects TRBV19 to TRBJ2-1; possibly TRBD2 for D (6 bases). The V gene lost 6 bases and the J gene lost 0 bases, with 12 bases spanning the gap. This CDR3 is built from 15 residues. Germline assignment: CDR1 LNHDA and CDR2 SQIVND (reference sequence). The CDR3 DNA reads as TGTGCCAGTAGGGCCGGGACTTACTCCTACAATGAGCAGTTCTTC. Protein product: CASRAGTYSYNEQFF.

A note on this clone: The junction does not match germline at one end; this may be a read error. This sequence joins TRBV7-7 and TRBJ2-7; no reliable D call. CDR3 length: 17 residues. In germline, CDR1 is SSHAT, CDR2 FNYEAQ (reference sequence). The CDR3 sequence is CASSPRAATHKPYEQYF. The CDR3 DNA reads as TGTGCTAGCAGCCCTAGGGCAGCCACACACAAGCCCTACGAGCAGTACTTC.

V gene TRBV5-1 combines with J gene TRBJ2-7; possibly TRBD2 for D (6 bases). The CDR3 totals 15 residues. The germline V gene has CDR1 SGHRS and CDR2 YFSETQ. V was cut by 3 bases and J by 2 bases, with 15 bases left in between. The CDR3 sequence is CASSSIQGGAYEQYF. The DNA of the CDR3 is TGCGCCAGCAGCTCCATCCAGGGCGGGGCCTACGAGCAGTACTTC.

CDR3 nucleotide sequence: TGTGCCAGCAGCATGGGACAGACAAATTCACCCCTCCACTTT. Its translation: CASSMGQTNSPLHF. V gene TRBV2 combines with J gene TRBJ1-6; 7 bases map to TRBD1. CDR3 length equals 14 residues. Germline V CDR1 and CDR2: SNHLY, FYNNEI. V trimming: 6 bases; J trimming: 7 bases; junction bases outside the gene matches: 6.

The V gene is TRBV6-5, the J gene TRBJ2-7, with TRBD1 matching over 10 bases. Unmatched junction bases numbered 7, after V lost 4 bases and J lost 7 bases. Germline assignment: CDR1 MNHEY and CDR2 SVGAGI. The CDR3 runs to 14 residues. For the CDR3, the DNA is TGTGCCAGCAGTTTCCGGGACAGGGGTTGGGAGCAGTACTTC. Its protein product is CASSFRDRGWEQYF.

This chain connects TRBV18 to TRBJ2-2; D uncertain. The germline V gene encodes CDR1 KGHSH and CDR2 LQKENI. This CDR3 spans 16 amino acids. V lost 0 bases and J 4 bases, leaving 12 bases between the germline ends. CDR3 loop: CASSPPSSGPTGELFF. The CDR3 nucleotides are TGTGCCAGCTCACCACCGTCCTCCGGGCCCACCGGGGAGCTGTTTTTT.

This chain links TRBV19 with TRBJ1-2; D remains unclear. The CDR3 sequence is 12 residues long. Germline assignment: CDR1 LNHDA and CDR2 SQIVND (reference sequence). Between the trimmed V and J ends, which lost 4 bases and 8 bases, there was a span of 11 bases. In DNA, the CDR3 is TGTGCCAGTAGTAACGGAGTCGGCGGCTACACCTTC. Amino acids: CASSNGVGGYTF.

The chain couples TRBV11-3 to TRBJ1-1; TRBD1 agrees at 8 bases. This CDR3 spans 17 amino acids. In germline, CDR1 is SGHNT, CDR2 YENEEA. After removal of 0 bases from V and 1 base from J, the junction contained 7 bases not matched to a gene. The CDR3 nucleotides read TGTGCCAGCAGCTTAGAAGGCCAGGGGGCGCCGAACACTGAAGCTTTCTTT. Its translation is CASSLEGQGAPNTEAFF.

This chain links TRBV6-5 with TRBJ1-2; D possibly corresponds to TRBD1 (5 bases). Germline assignment: CDR1 MNHEY and CDR2 SVGAGI. V lost 7 bases, J lost 2 bases, and 14 bases lay in between. The CDR3 totals 14 residues. The CDR3: CASTPSPGNYGYTF. Written as DNA, the CDR3 is TGTGCCAGCACCCCCAGCCCAGGGAACTATGGCTACACCTTC.

This clone was counted only a few times. The chain uses TRBV6-1 and TRBJ2-1; no firm D call. The CDR3 totals 12 residues. V was clipped by 1 base and J by 8 bases, with 6 bases between them. Germline CDR1 and CDR2: MNHNS and SASEGT. The CDR3 DNA sequence: TGTGCCAGCAGTGAAGGCGTCTATGAGCAGTTCTTC. It yields the protein CASSEGVYEQFF.

This clone appeared a single time. J is TRBJ1-2 and V is TRBV6-6; D not resolved. The CDR3 contains 12 residues. Per the germline V gene, CDR1 is MNHNY and CDR2 is SVGAGI (reference sequence). Trimming pared 6 bases from V and 8 bases from J, leaving 13 bases between. The CDR3 DNA reads TGTGCCAGCAGCTACCCATCGAGAGGCTACACCTTC. Its protein product is CASSYPSRGYTF.

The genes are TRBV4-2 and TRBJ2-2; D is possibly TRBD1 or TRBD2 (6 bases each). The CDR3 runs to 18 residues. Per germline, CDR1 LGHNA and CDR2 YNFKEQ. The V end lost 0 bases, the J end lost 2 bases, and 16 bases lay between the germline ends. The CDR3 sequence: CASSQDRTGAGNTGELFF. CDR3 in DNA: TGTGCCAGCAGCCAAGATCGAACGGGGGCCGGTAACACCGGGGAGCTGTTTTTT.

This chain uses TRBV28 with TRBJ2-3; TRBD1 matches 11 bases. Trimming at V came to 3 bases and at J to 4 bases, leaving 6 bases not matched to a gene. Germline values: CDR1 MDHEN, CDR2 SYDVKM. The CDR3 sequence is 16 residues long. The CDR3 DNA sequence: TGTGCCAGCAGTTTCGCCGGGGACAGGGGGTCAGATACGCAGTATTTT. Translated: CASSFAGDRGSDTQYF.

In its sample, this clone was seen a few times. The rearrangement links TRBV18 to TRBJ1-4; D is perhaps TRBD1 (5 bases). The V and J ends lost 3 bases and 2 bases respectively, with 16 bases between them. CDR3 length equals 17 residues. CDR1 and CDR2 (germline): KGHSH, LQKENI. The CDR3 loop is CASSPISRVGTNEKLFF. The CDR3 coding sequence is TGTGCCAGCTCACCTATCTCCAGGGTAGGGACTAATGAAAAACTGTTTTTT.

This chain uses TRBV7-2 with TRBJ1-2; 7 bases line up with TRBD1. The CDR3 totals 15 residues. The ends lost 2 bases at V and 6 bases at J; junction bases unmatched: 9. Germline V gene data show CDR1 as SGHTA and CDR2 as FQGNSA. CDR3 protein: CASSLSQGGINGYTF. CDR3 DNA sequence: TGTGCCAGCAGCTTATCTCAGGGGGGCATCAATGGCTACACCTTC.

The chain carries TRBV19 and TRBJ2-3, with TRBD2 as a possible D gene (6 bases). CDR1 is LNHDA, CDR2 SQIVND, per germline (reference sequence). The V end lost 5 bases, the J end lost 0 bases, and 12 bases lay between the germline ends. The CDR3 totals 15 residues. The CDR3 DNA follows: TGTGCCAGTAGTTGGCGGGGTCCTAGCACAGATACGCAGTATTTT. Its protein is CASSWRGPSTDTQYF.

In its sample, this clone was seen once. Within the sample, other DNA sequences also encode this same CDR3. The rearrangement links TRBV28 to TRBJ1-2; 12 bases fit TRBD1. V lost 4 bases to trimming and J lost 3 bases; unmatched junction nucleotides: 3. Germline CDR1 reads MDHEN; CDR2 reads SYDVKM. The CDR3 covers 15 residues. CDR3 sequence: CASSSGTGGDYGYTF. The CDR3 DNA follows: TGTGCCAGCAGTTCCGGGACAGGGGGCGACTATGGCTACACCTTC.

This clone was detected only once. The rearrangement joins TRBV6-1 to TRBJ2-5, with unresolved D. CDR3 length equals 15 residues. Trimming removed 4 bases from V and 0 bases from J, with 12 bases in between. Germline V gene data show CDR1 as MNHNS and CDR2 as SASEGT. The DNA of the CDR3 is TGTGCCAGCAGTGTCCCGGTGGGGAACCAAGAGACCCAGTACTTC. Protein: CASSVPVGNQETQYF.

This clone was recorded a few times. This sequence joins TRBV19 and TRBJ1-2; no firm D call. Germline CDR1 LNHDA, CDR2 SQIVND (reference sequence). This CDR3 has 16 amino acids. V lost 9 bases, J lost 3 bases, and 23 bases lay in between. The CDR3 bases are TGTGCCAGCGGTTTTACTGGGCAGGCCGGGCACTATGGCTACACCTTC. Its translation: CASGFTGQAGHYGYTF.

The chain combines TRBV7-2 with TRBJ1-4; D is perhaps TRBD1 (5 bases). Germline CDR1 SGHTA, CDR2 FQGNSA. This CDR3 is built from 14 residues. Trimming cost V 5 bases and J 5 bases, with 12 bases left between them. This CDR3 is CASSRSGTNEKLFF. The CDR3 nucleotides are TGTGCCAGCAGCCGATCCGGGACGAATGAAAAACTGTTTTTT.

The V call is TRBV19, the J call TRBJ1-6; D gene unclear. CDR1 is LNHDA, CDR2 SQIVND, per germline (reference sequence). This CDR3 region has 15 residues. V dropped 6 bases and J dropped 2 bases, with 11 bases sitting between them. CDR3 sequence: CASSIPGPYNSPLHF. The CDR3, as DNA: TGTGCCAGTAGCATCCCCGGGCCCTATAATTCACCCCTCCACTTT.

The chain uses TRBV2 and TRBJ1-1; TRBD1 might be the D (6 bases). This CDR3 is built from 13 residues. Between the trimmed V and J ends, which lost 5 bases and 2 bases, there was a span of 9 bases. Germline V gene lookup returns CDR1 SNHLY and CDR2 FYNNEI. The CDR3 sequence: CASSKQGNTEAFF. CDR3 nucleotides: TGTGCCAGCAGTAAACAGGGAAACACTGAAGCTTTCTTT. The full variable domain, with the rest looked up from reference TRBV2 and TRBJ1-1, is EPEVTQTPSHQVTQMGQEVILRCVPISNHLYFYWYRQILGQKVEFLVSFYNNEISEKSEIFDDQFSVERPDGSNFTLKIRSTKLEDSAMYFCASSKQGNTEAFFGQGTRLTVV.

This rearrangement joins TRBV6-6 to TRBJ1-5; a possible D gene is TRBD1 (6 bases). Germline CDR1 reads MNHNY; CDR2 reads SVGAGI (reference sequence). Trimming removed 7 bases from V and 1 base from J, with 17 bases in between. This CDR3 contains 16 residues. The CDR3 here is CASTKGGFRSNQPQHF. CDR3 DNA sequence: TGTGCCAGCACTAAAGGGGGGTTCAGGAGCAATCAGCCCCAGCATTTT.

J is TRBJ1-1 and V is TRBV27, with 9 bases aligning to TRBD1. V lost 7 bases, J lost 1 base, and 4 bases stayed unmatched. The CDR3 is 14 residues long. Germline-derived CDR1 and CDR2 are MNHEY and SMNVEV (reference sequence). The CDR3 DNA reads as TGTGCCAGCATTAAGGGACAGGGGAACACTGAAGCTTTCTTT. Its protein product is CASIKGQGNTEAFF.

The rearrangement uses TRBV5-5 and TRBJ1-1, with D maybe TRBD1 (5 bases). V was cut by 4 bases and J by 6 bases, with 13 bases left in between. The length of the CDR3 is 13 residues. The germline CDR1 and CDR2 sequences are SGHKS and YYEKEE (reference sequence). DNA of the CDR3: TGTGCCAGCAGCCAAACGGGGCGGTCTGAAGCTTTCTTT. Translating it yields CASSQTGRSEAFF. Full variable domain (remainder filled in from reference TRBV5-5 and TRBJ1-1): DAGVTQSPTHLIKTRGQQVTLRCSPISGHKSVSWYQQVLGQGPQFIFQYYEKEERGRGNFPDRFSARQFPNYSSELNVNALLLGDSALYLCASSQTGRSEAFFGQGTRLTVV.